This T cell receptor (beta chain) was recovered during a study of cytomegalovirus exposure and HLA in healthy donors. It was with 60 Vbeta and 13 Jbeta primers that the PCR ran. Assay: immunoSEQ multiplex PCR; the TCRdb copy retains only in-frame clones and omits some. Here the sample table reports some 75,000 clones. Sequencing was carried out using PBMCs. The sequence was collected from a man in his forties or fifties in good health and CMV-seronegative.

CDR3: CASSWDRGQPQHF. DNA of the CDR3: TGTGCCAGCAGTTGGGACAGGGGTCAGCCCCAGCATTTT. This chain uses TRBV7-9 with TRBJ1-5, with 10 bases aligning to TRBD1. Germline V gives CDR1 SEHNR, CDR2 FQNEAQ (reference sequence). The CDR3 is 13 amino acids. With 6 bases clipped from V and 6 bases from J, the junction kept 2 bases outside the gene matches.